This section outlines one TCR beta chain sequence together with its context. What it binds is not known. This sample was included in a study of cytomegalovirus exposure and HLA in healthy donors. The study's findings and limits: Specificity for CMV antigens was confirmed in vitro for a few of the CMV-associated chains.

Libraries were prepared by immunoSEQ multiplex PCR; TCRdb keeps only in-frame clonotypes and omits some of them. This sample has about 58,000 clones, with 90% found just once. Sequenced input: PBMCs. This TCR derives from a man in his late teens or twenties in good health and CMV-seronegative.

The CDR3 DNA sequence: TGTGCCAGCAGCGGCCGGGACAGAGCCGAGCAGTACTTC. It codes for CASSGRDRAEQYF. The rearrangement joins TRBV7-9 to TRBJ2-7; TRBD1 matches at 7 bases. The ends lost 5 bases at V and 6 bases at J; junction bases unmatched: 7. In germline, CDR1 is SEHNR, CDR2 FQNEAQ (reference sequence). The CDR3 sequence is 13 residues long.